Listed here are 20 T cell receptor beta chains from one sample, sequenced in a study of shared clonotypes between healthy human individuals. Method: immunoSEQ multiplex PCR; TCRdb's copy keeps in-frame clones and lacks some. The sample lists roughly 1,800,000 clones, about 95% occurring once. Positively selected for CCR7, the CD45RO-negative cells used as naive CD8 cells excluded terminally differentiated effector memory CD45RA+ cells. The sequenced material came from naive CD8+ T cells sorted from blood. These receptor sequences come from a man between 18 and 29 years old in good health.

This clone was recorded only once. V and J are TRBV28 and TRBJ2-1; TRBD2 might be the D (5 bases). Trimming removed 2 bases at V and 15 bases at J, with 14 bases between. CDR3 length equals 12 residues. CDR1 MDHEN and CDR2 SYDVKM come from the germline V gene. For the CDR3, the DNA is TGTGCCAGCAGTTTACCCCTTAGCGATGTGTTCTTC. Amino acid sequence: CASSLPLSDVFF.

Here the CDR3 reads CASSQELAGEGDTQYF. The DNA of the CDR3 is TGCGCCAGCAGCCAAGAACTAGCGGGGGAAGGAGATACGCAGTATTTT. The genes are TRBV4-1 and TRBJ2-3, with 11 bases that match TRBD2. The germline CDR1 and CDR2 sequences are MGHRA and YSYEKL. V was clipped by 0 bases and J by 5 bases; unmatched bases: 4. The CDR3 extends over 16 amino acids.

This clone was counted a single time. J is TRBJ1-5 and V is TRBV9; 7 bases match TRBD1. This CDR3 spans 14 amino acids. Germline loops: CDR1 SGDLS, CDR2 YYNGEE. The trim removed 2 bases at V and 6 bases at J, leaving 5 bases unmatched. The CDR3 loop reads CASSVEGATQPQHF. CDR3 nucleotides: TGTGCCAGCAGCGTCGAGGGGGCGACTCAGCCCCAGCATTTT.

In DNA, the CDR3 is TGCGCCAGCAGCTTGTTGGGCTTCAACGAGCAGTACTTC. It yields the protein CASSLLGFNEQYF. V is TRBV5-1 and J is TRBJ2-7; D remains ambiguous. V shed 1 base and J shed 5 bases, with 10 bases lying between them. Germline V gene data show CDR1 as SGHRS and CDR2 as YFSETQ. This CDR3 region has 13 residues.

V usage is TRBV7-6 and J usage is TRBJ1-1; a weak D match, TRBD1 (5 bases). The CDR3 is 18 residues long. Germline V lookup: CDR1 SGHVS, CDR2 FNYEAQ. V was clipped by 3 bases and J by 4 bases, with 24 bases between them. The CDR3, as DNA: TGTGCCAGCAGCTTTTCCGGGCCGGGACCGGGTTGGATCACTGAAGCTTTCTTT. Amino acid sequence: CASSFSGPGPGWITEAFF.

The chain links TRBV7-8 to TRBJ2-7; D is uncertain. The germline gives CDR1 SGHVS, CDR2 FQNEAQ. Trimming took off 2 bases at V and 0 bases at J, with 8 bases between the two ends. The CDR3 contains 14 residues. The CDR3 sequence is CASSLRASSYEQYF. The DNA of the CDR3 is TGTGCCAGCAGCTTACGTGCGAGCTCCTACGAGCAGTACTTC.

This chain joins TRBV5-6 and TRBJ2-7; D not resolved. Germline CDR1 is SGHDT and CDR2 is YYEEEE. This CDR3 region has 12 residues. V shed 3 bases and J shed 3 bases, with 7 bases lying between them. CDR3 in amino acids: CASSSRYYEQYF. The CDR3 bases are TGTGCCAGCAGCTCAAGGTACTACGAGCAGTACTTC. Looking up the rest from reference TRBV5-6 and TRBJ2-7 gives the full variable domain: DAGVTQSPTHLIKTRGQQVTLRCSPKSGHDTVSWYQQALGQGPQFIFQYYEEEERQRGNFPDRFSGHQFPNYSSELNVNALLLGDSALYLCASSSRYYEQYFGPGTRLTVT.

This clone was found once. This chain links TRBV4-3 with TRBJ2-6; D gene unclear. V dropped 0 bases and J dropped 0 bases, with 9 bases sitting between them. The CDR3 consists of 17 residues. CDR1 is LGHNA, CDR2 YSLEER, per germline. As DNA, the CDR3 is TGCGCCAGCAGCCAAGAGATGGCAGGCTCTGGGGCCAACGTCCTGACTTTC. Residues: CASSQEMAGSGANVLTF.

The chain couples TRBV6-6 to TRBJ2-5, with D perhaps matching TRBD1 or TRBD2 (6 bases each). V was shortened by 2 bases and J by 2 bases, with 15 bases between the two germline ends. The CDR3 consists of 16 residues. CDR1 MNHNY and CDR2 SVGAGI come from the germline V gene (reference sequence). CDR3 loop: CASSYGAEGTQETQYF. DNA for the CDR3: TGTGCCAGCAGTTACGGGGCGGAGGGGACACAAGAGACCCAGTACTTC.

The genes are TRBV27 and TRBJ2-7, with D uncertain. V lost 5 bases to trimming and J lost 2 bases, with 7 bases between them. Germline CDR1 and CDR2: MNHEY and SMNVEV (reference sequence). The length of the CDR3 is 12 residues. DNA of the CDR3: TGTGCCAGCAGTACGCCCCCCTACGAGCAGTACTTC. Translation gives CASSTPPYEQYF.

This sequence joins TRBV14 and TRBJ2-7; the match to TRBD1 covers 7 bases. The CDR3 sequence is 14 residues long. The junction had 6 bases not matched to a gene; V was cut back by 6 bases and J by 1 base. In germline, CDR1 is SGHDN, CDR2 FVKESK. The chain's CDR3 is CASRATGVSYEQYF. DNA of the CDR3: TGTGCCAGCAGGGCAACAGGGGTTTCCTACGAGCAGTACTTC.

The V and J genes are TRBV2 and TRBJ2-3, with TRBD1 matching 12 bases. This CDR3 comprises 15 residues. Germline V gene lookup returns CDR1 SNHLY and CDR2 FYNNEI. The V segment lost 2 bases and the J segment 4 bases; nucleotides outside the gene matches: 1. This CDR3 reads CASSERDRGPDTQYF. The CDR3 nucleotides are TGTGCCAGCAGTGAAAGGGACAGGGGGCCAGATACGCAGTATTTT.

CDR3 protein: CASSLVASVNSYEQYF. In nucleotides, the CDR3 is TGTGCCAGCAGCTTAGTTGCTAGCGTAAACTCCTACGAGCAGTACTTC. This chain connects TRBV7-8 to TRBJ2-7; a weak D match, TRBD2 (6 bases). The V end was cut by 1 base, the J end by 0 bases, with 13 bases between. Germline V gives CDR1 SGHVS, CDR2 FQNEAQ. The CDR3 totals 16 residues. The full variable domain, rest sourced from reference TRBV7-8 and TRBJ2-7, is GAGVSQSPRYKVAKRGQDVALRCDPISGHVSLFWYQQALGQGPEFLTYFQNEAQLDKSGLPSDRFFAERPEGSVSTLKIQRTQQEDSAVYLCASSLVASVNSYEQYFGPGTRLTVT.

V gene TRBV7-9 combines with J gene TRBJ2-7; D remains ambiguous. Between the trimmed V and J ends, which lost 7 bases and 4 bases, there was a span of 20 bases. Germline V gene sequence: CDR1 SEHNR, CDR2 FQNEAQ (reference sequence). CDR3 length equals 15 residues. This CDR3 reads CASMDVRLGAYEQYF. The CDR3 DNA sequence: TGTGCCAGCATGGACGTTCGGCTAGGCGCGTACGAGCAGTACTTC.

Notes on this clone: In the same sample, other DNA sequences code for this CDR3. The chain uses TRBV7-9 and TRBJ2-7, with 7 bases fitting TRBD1. V trimming: 5 bases; J trimming: 3 bases; junction bases outside the gene matches: 4. Germline V CDR1 and CDR2: SEHNR, FQNEAQ (reference sequence). The CDR3 is 13 residues long. The CDR3 DNA reads as TGTGCCAGCAGCGTGGGACAGAGCTACGAGCAGTACTTC. It is translated as CASSVGQSYEQYF.

This chain uses TRBV11-2 with TRBJ1-6; D ambiguous. Germline CDR1 SGHAT, CDR2 FQNNGV. The ends were cut back, 0 bases at V and 12 bases at J, with 9 bases in the middle. CDR3 length equals 13 residues. As DNA, the CDR3 is TGTGCCAGCAGCTTAGATCTCCGGGAACCCCTCCACTTT. It translates to CASSLDLREPLHF.

This clone was picked up one time. CDR3 amino acids: CASIPGSSTDTQYF. The CDR3 DNA reads as TGTGCCAGCATCCCAGGAAGTAGCACAGATACGCAGTATTTT. This chain links TRBV2 with TRBJ2-3, with D uncertain. This CDR3 spans 14 amino acids. Germline lookup yields CDR1 SNHLY and CDR2 FYNNEI. The germline V and J ends were trimmed by 7 bases and 0 bases, with 11 bases remaining between them.

The chain joins TRBV28 to TRBJ2-3, with D hard to call. Trimming cost V 3 bases and J 1 base, with 11 bases left between them. CDR3 length: 15 residues. Germline V gene data show CDR1 as MDHEN and CDR2 as SYDVKM. The CDR3 loop is CASSFPSTRTDTQYF. The CDR3 nucleotides are TGTGCCAGCAGTTTTCCGTCGACCCGCACAGATACGCAGTATTTT.

This chain connects TRBV5-6 to TRBJ2-5; 7 bases agree with TRBD2. Germline V lookup: CDR1 SGHDT, CDR2 YYEEEE. The V segment lost 1 base and the J segment 6 bases; nucleotides outside the gene matches: 12. This CDR3 comprises 16 residues. DNA of the CDR3: TGTGCCAGCAGCTTGTTACTAGCGTCCCTGGGAAAGACCCAGTACTTC. This sequence encodes CASSLLLASLGKTQYF.

The chain couples TRBV19 to TRBJ1-1; 9 bases agree with TRBD1. Per the germline V gene, CDR1 is LNHDA and CDR2 is SQIVND (reference sequence). Trimming cost V 5 bases and J 6 bases; bases outside gene matches: 10. There are 15 residues in the CDR3. The CDR3 DNA follows: TGTGCCAGTAGTCTTCGGACAGGGGAAGGGCCTGAAGCTTTCTTT. Protein sequence: CASSLRTGEGPEAFF.